The TCR beta chain under discussion was sequenced for a study of T-cell memory formation after mild COVID-19. Amplification by 5'RACE using constant-segment primers produced TCR alpha and TCR beta cDNA libraries that carried sample barcodes and UMIs. MiXCR, run by TCRdb on the 5' RACE reads, gives a single entry per CDR3 protein. The table has about 350,000 distinct CDR3 sequences, roughly 15% seen once; the top ten hold around a fifth. This clonotype was detected ten times or more. Its target is not known. Study-wide points: What remained unconfirmed was the SARS-CoV-2 specificity of second-wave clones peaking on day 37. Clones that shrank (day 15 to 85) were balanced CD4/CD8, whereas later expanders leaned CD4+. Mainly in CM and EM were contracting CD4+ clones; CD8+ were in EMRA.

This CDR3 region has 14 residues. The germline gives CDR1 MNHEY, CDR2 SMNVEV (reference sequence). Trimming removed 7 bases from V and 4 bases from J, with 15 bases in between. This receptor was obtained from a young man who had mild COVID-19 (a few samples of this study predate the infection). Cell type and time point are not known. The sequenced material came from PBMCs or a T cell subset sorted from them (not recorded which). J is TRBJ2-3 and V is TRBV27, with D possibly matching TRBD2 (6 bases). CDR3 amino acids: CASMALAKPDTQYF. The CDR3 region has the DNA TGTGCCAGCATGGCCCTAGCGAAGCCAGATACGCAGTATTTT.